These 8 T cell receptor beta chains came from one sample sequenced in a study of T cell responses to AZD1222 COVID-19 vaccine. Method: immunoSEQ multiplex PCR; TCRdb's copy keeps in-frame clones and lacks some. The sample shows fewer than 150,000 clones, roughly 87% of them seen only once. The material sequenced was peripheral blood, taken 28 days after the second AZD1222 dose. The receptors stem from an adult who received the AZD1222 COVID-19 vaccine.

The rearrangement uses TRBV19 and TRBJ1-2; D uncertain. Germline-derived CDR1 and CDR2 are LNHDA and SQIVND (reference sequence). V lost 4 bases and J 3 bases, leaving 9 bases between the germline ends. This CDR3 is built from 13 residues. In DNA form, the CDR3 reads TGTGCCAGTAGTACTGGACCCGACTATGGCTACACCTTC. Protein product: CASSTGPDYGYTF.

The chain links TRBV30 to TRBJ1-5; no clear D gene. V lost 1 base and J 1 base, leaving 11 bases between the germline ends. Germline V lookup: CDR1 GTSNPN, CDR2 SVGIG (reference sequence). The CDR3 consists of 15 residues. The CDR3 sequence is CAWSASGASNQPQHF. The CDR3 DNA reads TGTGCCTGGAGTGCGTCCGGAGCGAGCAATCAGCCCCAGCATTTT.

V gene TRBV28 combines with J gene TRBJ1-5; unclear D gene. CDR3 length: 14 residues. Trimming cost V 8 bases and J 6 bases, with 17 bases left between them. Per germline, CDR1 MDHEN and CDR2 SYDVKM. This CDR3 is CASSVFREGQPQHF. The CDR3 DNA is TGTGCCAGCTCGGTATTCCGGGAAGGTCAGCCCCAGCATTTT.

J is TRBJ1-3 and V is TRBV11-3; TRBD1 matches at 9 bases. V lost 4 bases and J lost 2; bases outside the gene matches: 0. The CDR3 consists of 14 residues. Looked up from germline, CDR1 is SGHNT and CDR2 is YENEEA. The CDR3 nucleotides are TGTGCCAGCAGCTGGACAGGGGCTGGAAACACCATATATTTT. This encodes CASSWTGAGNTIYF.

The V gene is TRBV25-1, the J gene TRBJ1-6, with unresolved D. CDR1 is MGHDK and CDR2 is SYGVNS in the germline V gene. V was shortened by 6 bases and J by 10 bases, with 19 bases between the two germline ends. The length of the CDR3 is 15 residues. The CDR3 loop reads CASSHGLSVGSPLHF. In nucleotides, the CDR3 is TGTGCCAGCAGCCATGGACTGTCGGTCGGATCACCCCTCCACTTT.

The CDR3 is CASSSVGRSTEAFF. The CDR3 DNA sequence: TGTGCCAGCAGCTCCGTAGGCAGGAGCACTGAAGCTTTCTTT. The V call is TRBV5-5, the J call TRBJ1-1; D gene ambiguous. Germline V gene lookup returns CDR1 SGHKS and CDR2 YYEKEE (reference sequence). V gave up 3 bases and J gave up 4 bases, with 13 bases separating them. The CDR3 runs 14 residues.

Regarding this clone: Additional DNA sequences in this sample encode the identical CDR3. This chain connects TRBV28 to TRBJ1-2, with D tentatively TRBD1 (5 bases). The CDR3 has 13 residues. Germline V gene data show CDR1 as MDHEN and CDR2 as SYDVKM. The V end was cut by 2 bases, the J end by 2 bases, with 6 bases between. The CDR3 reads CASSLAGNYGYTF. The CDR3, as DNA: TGTGCCAGCAGTTTAGCAGGGAACTATGGCTACACCTTC.

The CDR3 nucleotides are TGTGCCAGTACCATATCAACCCCCGGAAATCAAGCTTTCTTT. It specifies CASTISTPGNQAFF. The chain links TRBV19 to TRBJ1-1; D gene uncertain. Germline V gene data show CDR1 as LNHDA and CDR2 as SQIVND (reference sequence). V lost 7 bases and J 9 bases, leaving 21 bases between the germline ends. The CDR3 contains 14 residues.